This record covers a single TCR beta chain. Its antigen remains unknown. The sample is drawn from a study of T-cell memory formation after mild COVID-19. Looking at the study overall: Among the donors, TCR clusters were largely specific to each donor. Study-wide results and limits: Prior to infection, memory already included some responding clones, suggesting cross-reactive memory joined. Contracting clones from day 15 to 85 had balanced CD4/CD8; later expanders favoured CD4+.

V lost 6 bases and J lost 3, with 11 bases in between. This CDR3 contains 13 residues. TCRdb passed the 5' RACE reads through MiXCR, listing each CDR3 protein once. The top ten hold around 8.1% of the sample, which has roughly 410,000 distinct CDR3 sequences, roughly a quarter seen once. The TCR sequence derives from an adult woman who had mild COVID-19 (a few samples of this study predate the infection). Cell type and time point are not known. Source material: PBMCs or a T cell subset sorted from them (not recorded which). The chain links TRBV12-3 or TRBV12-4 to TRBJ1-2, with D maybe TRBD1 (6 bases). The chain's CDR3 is CASSRQDYYGYTF. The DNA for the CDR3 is TGTGCCAGCAGCCGACAGGACTACTATGGCTACACCTTC.